The 6 T cell receptor beta chains listed next were all sequenced from one sample in a study of T cell responses to AZD1222 COVID-19 vaccine. Assay used: immunoSEQ multiplex PCR; TCRdb lists only in-frame clones, some missing. The sample gives about 160,000 clones, roughly 94% of which show up once; approximately 5.5% is in the top ten. The input for sequencing was peripheral blood, taken 28 days after the second AZD1222 dose. All receptors come from an adult who received the AZD1222 COVID-19 vaccine.

This sequence joins TRBV28 and TRBJ2-7; D remains unclear. The CDR3 runs 15 residues. CDR1 is MDHEN and CDR2 is SYDVKM in the germline V gene. Trimming removed 5 bases at V and 2 bases at J, with 16 bases between. The CDR3 coding sequence is TGTGCCAGCAGTAGGCCTACTCGCTATCCCTACGAGCAGTACTTC. It translates to CASSRPTRYPYEQYF.

This CDR3 reads CASSYSTGNGYTF. The CDR3 bases are TGTGCCAGCAGTTACTCGACAGGGAATGGCTACACCTTC. The rearrangement uses TRBV6-5 and TRBJ1-2, with TRBD1 identical over 7 bases. The CDR3 contains 13 residues. Germline CDR1 and CDR2: MNHEY and SVGAGI. J gave up 6 bases and V 0 bases, and 1 base lay outside the gene matches.

The V and J genes are TRBV6-2 or TRBV6-3 and TRBJ2-7; D remains unclear. CDR3 length equals 14 residues. Deletions cut 6 bases from V and 4 bases from J, with 16 bases between. Germline CDR1 is MNHEY and CDR2 is SVGEGT. CDR3 nucleotides: TGTGCCAGCAGCCAACTATATCCTGGGTACGAGCAGTACTTC. Translating gives CASSQLYPGYEQYF.

The chain uses TRBV28 and TRBJ2-7; no definite D call. V was cut by 6 bases and J by 3 bases, with 6 bases left in between. The CDR3 is made up of 11 amino acids. Germline V CDR1 and CDR2: MDHEN, SYDVKM. CDR3 sequence (DNA): TGTGCCAGCAGGACGGGCTACGAGCAGTACTTC. Translating it yields CASRTGYEQYF.

The chain links TRBV18 to TRBJ1-1, with a tentative D call TRBD1 (5 bases). CDR3 size: 14 residues. Germline assignment: CDR1 KGHSH and CDR2 LQKENI. V dropped 3 bases and J dropped 5 bases, with 13 bases sitting between them. CDR3 amino acids: CASSPLDEGTEAFF. DNA for the CDR3: TGTGCCAGCTCACCTCTGGACGAGGGGACTGAAGCTTTCTTT.

This chain connects TRBV2 to TRBJ2-7; D may be TRBD1 or TRBD2 (5 bases each). V gave up 4 bases and J gave up 4 bases, with 11 bases separating them. Germline V lookup: CDR1 SNHLY, CDR2 FYNNEI. CDR3 size: 13 residues. CDR3 in amino acids: CASSVVEGYEQYF. CDR3 DNA: TGTGCCAGCAGTGTAGTTGAGGGGTACGAGCAGTACTTC.